A selection of T cell receptor beta chains follows, all from one sample in a study of PD-1 blockade in classical Hodgkin lymphoma. Sequenced by immunoSEQ multiplex PCR; TCRdb stores in-frame clones only, minus some. The sample lists approximately 65,000 clones; roughly 88% were seen once. Sequencing was performed on peripheral blood mononuclear cells (PBMCs), taken at baseline. The receptors were gathered from a human donor with classical Hodgkin lymphoma. CDR3s include the opening cysteine and the closing phenylalanine or tryptophan. The D gene is left open where the match is weak. Some rows mark clone size as missing; the rest say once, few, many or name a class of expanded clone.

V gene: TRBV30
CDR3 length: 12
J gene: TRBJ1-4
D gene: -
clone size: -
CDR3 DNA: TGTGCCTGGAGTTTCTCTAATGAAAAACTGTTTTTT
CDR3 protein: CAWSFSNEKLFF

V gene: TRBV7-9
CDR3 length: 16
J gene: TRBJ1-2
D gene: TRBD1
clone size: -
CDR3 DNA: TGTGCCAGCAGCCACAGGGGGATAACTACTATCTATGGCTACACCTTC
CDR3 protein: CASSHRGITTIYGYTF

V gene: TRBV6-1
CDR3 length: 13
J gene: TRBJ1-5
D gene: -
clone size: -
CDR3 DNA: TGTGCCAGCAGTGATGCGAGATTGCAGCCCCAGCATTTT
CDR3 protein: CASSDARLQPQHF

V gene: TRBV5-5
CDR3 length: 15
J gene: TRBJ1-4
D gene: TRBD1
clone size: -
CDR3 DNA: TGTGCCAGCAGCGTATACGGACAGGGGGCTGAAAAACTGTTTTTT
CDR3 protein: CASSVYGQGAEKLFF

V gene: TRBV2
CDR3 length: 13
J gene: TRBJ2-1
D gene: TRBD1
clone size: -
CDR3 DNA: TGTGCCGGCGGACAGGATATCTACAATGAGCAGTTCTTC
CDR3 protein: CAGGQDIYNEQFF

V gene: TRBV4-2
CDR3 length: 11
J gene: TRBJ1-2
D gene: -
clone size: -
CDR3 DNA: TGTGCCAGCAGCCGGCGAGCGGGCTACACCTTC
CDR3 protein: CASSRRAGYTF

V gene: TRBV28
CDR3 length: 16
J gene: TRBJ1-3
D gene: TRBD1
clone size: -
CDR3 DNA: TGTGCCAGCAGAACGACACGACAGGGCTCTGGAAACACCATATATTTT
CDR3 protein: CASRTTRQGSGNTIYF

V gene: TRBV15
CDR3 length: 13
J gene: TRBJ2-7
D gene: -
clone size: -
CDR3 DNA: TGTGCCACCAGCAAGGGCAAGACCTACGAGCAGTACTTC
CDR3 protein: CATSKGKTYEQYF

V gene: TRBV5-4
CDR3 length: 12
J gene: TRBJ2-1
D gene: -
clone size: once
CDR3 DNA: TGTGCCAGCAGCTTGGGGTTCAATGAGCAGTTCTTC
CDR3 protein: CASSLGFNEQFF

V gene: TRBV7-6
CDR3 length: 13
J gene: TRBJ2-1
D gene: -
clone size: -
CDR3 DNA: TGTGCCAGCAGCCTTAGGGGGGGGAATGAGCAGTTCTTC
CDR3 protein: CASSLRGGNEQFF

V gene: TRBV27
CDR3 length: 13
J gene: TRBJ1-5
D gene: -
clone size: few
CDR3 DNA: TGTGCCAGCAGCAAGGGTATACGGCAGCCCCAGCATTTT
CDR3 protein: CASSKGIRQPQHF

V gene: TRBV18
CDR3 length: 15
J gene: TRBJ2-1
D gene: -
clone size: -
CDR3 DNA: TGTGCCAGCTCACCGAACGCCAGCTCCTACAATGAGCAGTTCTTC
CDR3 protein: CASSPNASSYNEQFF

V gene: TRBV6-6
CDR3 length: 14
J gene: TRBJ1-2
D gene: -
clone size: -
CDR3 DNA: TGTGCCAGCAGCTACCGACAAAACGGGAATGGCTACACCTTC
CDR3 protein: CASSYRQNGNGYTF

V gene: TRBV4-3
CDR3 length: 14
J gene: TRBJ1-1
D gene: -
clone size: -
CDR3 DNA: TGCGCCAGCAGCCCCTCCCAAGGGGGCACTGAAGCTTTCTTT
CDR3 protein: CASSPSQGGTEAFF

V gene: TRBV4-1
CDR3 length: 19
J gene: TRBJ2-5
D gene: TRBD2
clone size: -
CDR3 DNA: TGCGCCAGCAGCCAAGAGCTCTTTAGGACTAGCGGGGAACAAGAGACCCAGTACTTC
CDR3 protein: CASSQELFRTSGEQETQYF

V gene: TRBV7-9
CDR3 length: 15
J gene: TRBJ1-1
D gene: -
clone size: once
CDR3 DNA: TGTGCCAGCGCAAGGGGCGACCGAATGAACACTGAAGCTTTCTTT
CDR3 protein: CASARGDRMNTEAFF

V gene: TRBV5-1
CDR3 length: 14
J gene: TRBJ2-7
D gene: TRBD1
clone size: -
CDR3 DNA: TGCGCCAGCAGCTTGGAGGGGACAGCCTACGAGCAGTACTTC
CDR3 protein: CASSLEGTAYEQYF

V gene: TRBV30
CDR3 length: 16
J gene: TRBJ1-5
D gene: TRBD1
clone size: -
CDR3 DNA: TGTGCCTGGAGTTTCGGGGGGGACAGGGGACATCAGCCCCAGCATTTT
CDR3 protein: CAWSFGGDRGHQPQHF

V gene: TRBV10-3
CDR3 length: 16
J gene: TRBJ1-6
D gene: -
clone size: -
CDR3 DNA: TGTGCCATCAGCCGGGACGGCACCTCCTATAATTCACCCCTCCACTTT
CDR3 protein: CAISRDGTSYNSPLHF

V gene: TRBV5-5
CDR3 length: 15
J gene: TRBJ1-2
D gene: TRBD1
clone size: -
CDR3 DNA: TGTGCCAGCAGCATCGGACAGGGAAAGGACTATGGCTACACCTTC
CDR3 protein: CASSIGQGKDYGYTF

V gene: TRBV30
CDR3 length: 11
J gene: TRBJ1-1
D gene: -
clone size: -
CDR3 DNA: TGTGCCTGGAATGGGGGCACTGAAGCTTTCTTT
CDR3 protein: CAWNGGTEAFF

V gene: TRBV30
CDR3 length: 17
J gene: TRBJ2-3
D gene: TRBD2
clone size: once
CDR3 DNA: TGTGCCTGGAGTGTACTTAGGACTAGCGGTAGCACAGATACGCAGTATTTT
CDR3 protein: CAWSVLRTSGSTDTQYF

V gene: TRBV7-9
CDR3 length: 13
J gene: TRBJ1-1
D gene: -
clone size: -
CDR3 DNA: TGTGCCAGCACCAATGGGGTGAACACTGAAGCTTTCTTT
CDR3 protein: CASTNGVNTEAFF

V gene: TRBV5-1
CDR3 length: 13
J gene: TRBJ2-7
D gene: -
clone size: -
CDR3 DNA: TGCGCCAGCAGCCTTGGGACGGTGGACGAGCAGTACTTC
CDR3 protein: CASSLGTVDEQYF

V gene: TRBV27
CDR3 length: 11
J gene: TRBJ1-1
D gene: -
clone size: -
CDR3 DNA: TGTGCCAGCAGGTTACACACTGAAGCTTTCTTT
CDR3 protein: CASRLHTEAFF

V gene: TRBV27
CDR3 length: 13
J gene: TRBJ2-1
D gene: TRBD2
clone size: -
CDR3 DNA: TGTGCCAGCGTACCTGGGGGAGGGAATGAGCAGTTCTTC
CDR3 protein: CASVPGGGNEQFF

V gene: TRBV7-2
CDR3 length: 18
J gene: TRBJ2-5
D gene: TRBD2
clone size: -
CDR3 DNA: TGTGCCAGCAGCTTAGTTCCTAGCGGGGGGTTTACCCAAGAGACCCAGTACTTC
CDR3 protein: CASSLVPSGGFTQETQYF

V gene: TRBV19
CDR3 length: 15
J gene: TRBJ2-2
D gene: -
clone size: -
CDR3 DNA: TGTGCCAGTAAATCGTGGGTCCGAGGCACCGGGGAGCTGTTTTTT
CDR3 protein: CASKSWVRGTGELFF

V gene: TRBV19
CDR3 length: 16
J gene: TRBJ2-7
D gene: TRBD1
clone size: -
CDR3 DNA: TGTGCCAGTAGTCCGCAAGGGACAGGGGTAACCTACGAGCAGTACTTC
CDR3 protein: CASSPQGTGVTYEQYF

V gene: TRBV9
CDR3 length: 14
J gene: TRBJ2-2
D gene: TRBD2
clone size: -
CDR3 DNA: TGTGCCAGCAAGGGACTAGCGGGGTCGGGGGAGCTGTTTTTT
CDR3 protein: CASKGLAGSGELFF

V gene: TRBV7-2
CDR3 length: 15
J gene: TRBJ1-3
D gene: -
clone size: -
CDR3 DNA: TGTGCCAGCAGCTTAGTATCCGGGGAGGGGGACACCATATATTTT
CDR3 protein: CASSLVSGEGDTIYF

V gene: TRBV5-6
CDR3 length: 14
J gene: TRBJ1-2
D gene: -
clone size: -
CDR3 DNA: TGTGCCAGCAGCTTGGGGCAGGAGGACTATGGCTACACCTTC
CDR3 protein: CASSLGQEDYGYTF

V gene: TRBV6-6
CDR3 length: 16
J gene: TRBJ2-7
D gene: -
clone size: -
CDR3 DNA: TGTGCCAGCAGTACCCCAGGGAGCTTCCTTTCCTACGAGCAGTACTTC
CDR3 protein: CASSTPGSFLSYEQYF

V gene: TRBV6-6
CDR3 length: 13
J gene: TRBJ1-2
D gene: -
clone size: -
CDR3 DNA: TGTGCCAGCAGCCGGACGCTTAACTATGGCTACACCTTC
CDR3 protein: CASSRTLNYGYTF

V gene: TRBV7-8
CDR3 length: 17
J gene: TRBJ2-7
D gene: TRBD1
clone size: -
CDR3 DNA: TGTGCCAGCAGGAATAACGACAGGGGGCCTAGAGTATACGAGCAGTACTTC
CDR3 protein: CASRNNDRGPRVYEQYF

V gene: TRBV19
CDR3 length: 14
J gene: TRBJ2-5
D gene: TRBD1
clone size: -
CDR3 DNA: TGTGCCAGTAGTACAGGACAGGGTTGGGAGACCCAGTACTTC
CDR3 protein: CASSTGQGWETQYF

V gene: TRBV5-1
CDR3 length: 17
J gene: TRBJ2-3
D gene: TRBD2
clone size: -
CDR3 DNA: TGCGCCAGCAGCGGGCCACTAGCGGGGGGCCCTCGGGGTACGCAGTATTTT
CDR3 protein: CASSGPLAGGPRGTQYF

V gene: TRBV5-1
CDR3 length: 14
J gene: TRBJ1-2
D gene: -
clone size: -
CDR3 DNA: TGCGCCAGCAGCTTGGGACGTGATAACTATGGCTACACCTTC
CDR3 protein: CASSLGRDNYGYTF

V gene: TRBV7-2
CDR3 length: 14
J gene: TRBJ1-4
D gene: -
clone size: -
CDR3 DNA: TGTGCCAGCAGACAGGGCTCGGGTAATGAAAAACTGTTTTTT
CDR3 protein: CASRQGSGNEKLFF

V gene: TRBV4-2
CDR3 length: 21
J gene: TRBJ2-7
D gene: TRBD2
clone size: -
CDR3 DNA: TGTGCCAGCAGCCAAGATAGGGGGACTAGCGGGGGTACCATTTACCTCTACGAGCAGTACTTC
CDR3 protein: CASSQDRGTSGGTIYLYEQYF

V gene: TRBV7-2
CDR3 length: 17
J gene: TRBJ1-6
D gene: TRBD1
clone size: -
CDR3 DNA: TGTGCCAGCAGTAGAAGGACAGGGGGTGGGGATAATTCACCCCTCCACTTT
CDR3 protein: CASSRRTGGGDNSPLHF

V gene: TRBV4-3
CDR3 length: 16
J gene: TRBJ2-3
D gene: -
clone size: -
CDR3 DNA: TGCGCCAGCAGCCAAGATATGGCCCAAAGCACAGATACGCAGTATTTT
CDR3 protein: CASSQDMAQSTDTQYF

V gene: TRBV30
CDR3 length: 15
J gene: TRBJ2-7
D gene: -
clone size: -
CDR3 DNA: TGTGCCTGGAGTGTCGGGGGCTCCCCCCACTACGAGCAGTACTTC
CDR3 protein: CAWSVGGSPHYEQYF

V gene: TRBV18
CDR3 length: 16
J gene: TRBJ2-5
D gene: -
clone size: -
CDR3 DNA: TGTGCCAGCTCACCATATGGGCAGGGCGGGCGAGAGACCCAGTACTTC
CDR3 protein: CASSPYGQGGRETQYF

V gene: TRBV7-9
CDR3 length: 15
J gene: TRBJ2-2
D gene: -
clone size: -
CDR3 DNA: TGTGCCAGCAGCGACGTAACCGCGAACACCGGGGAGCTGTTTTTT
CDR3 protein: CASSDVTANTGELFF